This TCR beta chain was captured by sequencing in a study of shared clonotypes between healthy human individuals. The V and J ends lost 3 bases and 4 bases respectively, with 7 bases between them. The CDR3 consists of 13 residues. CDR1 and CDR2 from the germline V gene are MDHEN and SYDVKM. The table came from immunoSEQ multiplex PCR; TCRdb's copy has only in-frame clones and leaves some out. Among 1.5 million to 2.5 million clones, about 94% were seen once, and the ten largest hold less than 1.5%. Selected positively for CCR7 and CD45RO-negative, naive CD8 cells excluded terminally differentiated effector memory CD45RA+ cells.

The sequencing sample was made of naive CD8+ T cells sorted from blood. The TCR comes from a man younger than 30 in good health. The chain recombines TRBV28 with TRBJ2-1; the D is unclear. CDR3 loop: CASSFESYNEQFF. CDR3 DNA: TGTGCCAGCAGTTTCGAGTCATACAATGAGCAGTTCTTC.